This is a list of T cell receptor beta chains from one sample in a study of T cells after yellow fever vaccination. TCRdb reanalysed the 5' RACE reads using MiXCR and keeps one entry per CDR3 protein. The sample lists tens of thousands of distinct CDR3 sequences, around 7.1% occurring once. This specimen consisted of CD8+ T cells sorted from PBMCs, obtained more than 8 days after the first yellow fever vaccination. All receptors derive from a man aged 18-30 years who received the YFV17D yellow fever vaccine. The conserved cysteine and the conserved F or W are not part of the CDR3 here. Size values are once, few and many counts, or a class for expanded clones, and some rows have none.

>TRBV12-3/TRBV12-4|many
ASSGDRGDYGYT
>TRBV4-1|many
ASSQTGTVTQY
>TRBV2|few
ASSPPYNEQF
>TRBV5-1|many
ASSRTTGYSNTEAF
>TRBV5-1|many
ASSSTGAEQY
>TRBV19|many
ASSIGGNAEAF
>TRBV5-6|few
ASSSLAGDSEETQY
>TRBV4-3|many
ASSQSSGFTGELF
>TRBV30|many
AWRAIGQVSYNEQF
>TRBV11-2|many
ASSLVGWGGGEQF
>TRBV29-1|NA
SVGKMNTEAF
>TRBV5-1|few
ASSHRRTGTGNEQF